This T cell receptor beta chain was sequenced during a study of tumor T cells in aggressive B-cell lymphoma (dated by TCRdb to about 2017). Via the germline V gene (reference sequence), CDR1 is SEHNR and CDR2 FQNEAQ. The cysteine opens and the phenylalanine closes a CDR3 of 14 amino acids. This entry keeps only the CDR3 DNA: 42 bases, framed from base 1. V and J are truncated by 7 bases and 6 bases respectively, leaving an intervening sequence of 16 bases. Library generation was performed with the immunoSEQ multiplex PCR assay. Sourced from immuneACCESS, this table was stored by TCRdb with only in-frame sequences that have V and J called. A share of the clones is absent; for the studies checked, an unresolved V gene accounts for under half, and the remainder has no known explanation. The sample records about 7,600 clones, approximately 78% of which are singletons. The ten largest clones add up to around 2.6% of the sample.

Concerning this clone: Its specific antigen is unknown. Base quality data are lacking; no much larger clone is found one base away.

The receptor was derived from an adult with diffuse large B cell lymphoma. Sequencing used tumor tissue. This chain joins TRBV7-9 to TRBJ1-5; TRBD1 is a weak D gene call, 6 bases matching. This receptor has the CDR3 CASTIGGAGQPQHF. The bases read TGTGCCAGCACCATAGGGGGGGCCGGTCAGCCCCAGCATTTT.